Sequencing of this T cell receptor beta chain was carried out in a study of T cells in localized non-small cell lung cancer. V lost 7 bases to trimming and J lost 5 bases; unmatched junction nucleotides: 6. The CDR3 length is 14 residues. Germline lookup yields CDR1 LNHDA and CDR2 SQIVND (reference sequence). Using immunoSEQ multiplex PCR, the repertoire was profiled, and TCRdb retains in-frame clones only, with some absent. The table lists under 1,500 clones, 16% of them singletons. Sequencing was performed on normal lung tissue next to the tumor, taken before any cancer treatment. This receptor was taken from a woman between 35 and 75 years old with stage I lung adenocarcinoma. The chain recombines TRBV19 with TRBJ1-5; 9 nucleotides align to TRBD1. This CDR3 is CASKDRGGDQPQHF. CDR3 in DNA: TGTGCCAGTAAGGACAGGGGTGGGGATCAGCCCCAGCATTTT.